This record looks at one TCR beta chain sequence and its context. The data stem from a study of beta chain features in type 1 diabetes. Of the isolated RNA, all was reverse transcribed, and so the sequenced material was expressed TCRB transcripts. Sequenced by immunoSEQ multiplex PCR; TCRdb stores in-frame clones only, minus some. The sample yields over 700,000 clones, under 20% seen once. Germline loops: CDR1 SEHNR, CDR2 FQNEAQ (reference sequence). CDR3 length: 14 residues. The V and J ends lost 1 base and 9 bases respectively, with 15 bases between them. The sequence derives from a woman between 18 and 30 years old in good health. The chain uses TRBV7-9 and TRBJ1-2, with D unresolved. The source material was naive CD4+ T cells from blood. The CDR3, as DNA: TGTGCCAGCAGCTTAGGTCGTACCCTTGCGAGCTACACCTTC. It specifies CASSLGRTLASYTF.